One and the same sample provided the 16 T cell receptor beta chains below, sequenced in a study of cytomegalovirus exposure and HLA in healthy donors. Amplification used 60 Vbeta primers and 13 Jbeta primers. Sequenced by immunoSEQ multiplex PCR; TCRdb stores in-frame clones only, minus some. Among about 150,000 clones listed, around four fifths were seen once. Sample: PBMCs. These receptors came from a male donor in good health and CMV-seronegative.

The chain employs TRBV5-1 and TRBJ1-2; no firm D call. Germline V gene lookup returns CDR1 SGHRS and CDR2 YFSETQ. The CDR3 is made up of 14 amino acids. The V gene lost 4 bases and the J gene lost 6 bases, with 16 bases spanning the gap. The CDR3 loop reads CASSPGVNSHGYTF. CDR3 nucleotides: TGCGCCAGCAGCCCGGGAGTAAATTCCCATGGCTACACCTTC.

This chain uses TRBV27 with TRBJ2-7, with 7 bases fitting TRBD1. The CDR3 has 14 residues. Germline V gene sequence: CDR1 MNHEY, CDR2 SMNVEV (reference sequence). With 3 bases clipped from V and 4 bases from J, the junction kept 6 bases outside the gene matches. CDR3 in DNA: TGTGCCAGCAGTTTGGTAGGGGGCAAGTACGAGCAGTACTTC. Its protein product is CASSLVGGKYEQYF.

This chain joins TRBV9 and TRBJ2-3, with 10 nucleotides matching TRBD1. The V gene end was trimmed by 3 bases and the J gene end by 5 bases; junction bases not matched to a gene: 6. Germline V gene lookup returns CDR1 SGDLS and CDR2 YYNGEE. The CDR3 spans 15 residues. The chain's CDR3 is CASSADRGVRDTQYF. DNA of the CDR3: TGTGCCAGCAGCGCGGACAGGGGGGTTAGAGATACGCAGTATTTT.

This clone was seen a handful of times. The rearrangement links TRBV7-2 to TRBJ2-1; 9 bases match TRBD1. Germline V lookup: CDR1 SGHTA, CDR2 FQGNSA. J gave up 7 bases and V 3 bases, and 4 bases lay outside the gene matches. The CDR3 length is 14 residues. CDR3 nucleotides: TGTGCCAGCAGCTTCGGACAGGGGCCGAATGAGCAGTTCTTC. Its protein is CASSFGQGPNEQFF.

The chain combines TRBV28 with TRBJ1-5; D not resolved. Trimming took off 6 bases at V and 3 bases at J, with 9 bases between the two ends. This CDR3 has 13 residues. The germline V gene encodes CDR1 MDHEN and CDR2 SYDVKM. The CDR3 DNA reads TGTGCCAGCAGGCCGGGTCCCAATCAGCCCCAGCATTTT. Protein: CASRPGPNQPQHF.

V gene TRBV29-1 combines with J gene TRBJ2-7, with D perhaps TRBD1 (6 bases). The CDR3 runs to 15 residues. V dropped 0 bases and J dropped 4 bases, with 16 bases sitting between them. Germline loops: CDR1 SQVTM, CDR2 ANQGSEA. The CDR3 DNA is TGCAGCGTTGAAGATGAGGGACAAGGGGCGTACGAGCAGTACTTC. This encodes CSVEDEGQGAYEQYF.

The chain uses TRBV7-2 and TRBJ1-1; D is ambiguous. Trimming took off 1 base at V and 6 bases at J, with 9 bases between the two ends. Germline CDR1 reads SGHTA; CDR2 reads FQGNSA. The CDR3 spans 13 residues. The CDR3 DNA reads TGTGCCAGCAGCTTAGGCGCACGCCCTGAAGCTTTCTTT. It translates to CASSLGARPEAFF.

J is TRBJ1-1 and V is TRBV7-9, with unresolved D. The CDR3 is 14 residues long. V was shortened by 5 bases and J by 11 bases, with 21 bases between the two germline ends. Looked up from germline, CDR1 is SEHNR and CDR2 is FQNEAQ (reference sequence). CDR3 protein: CASSPPTTEHHAFF. The DNA for the CDR3 is TGTGCCAGCAGCCCACCGACAACGGAACATCACGCTTTCTTT.

The rearrangement uses TRBV4-1 and TRBJ2-3, with a tentative D call TRBD2 (5 bases). The germline V gene encodes CDR1 MGHRA and CDR2 YSYEKL. The V end was cut by 5 bases, the J end by 6 bases, with 15 bases between. The CDR3 length is 14 residues. The CDR3 DNA follows: TGCGCCAGCAGCGGGAGAGCAGCGAGGGATACGCAGTATTTT. Its protein is CASSGRAARDTQYF.

The V and J genes are TRBV5-4 and TRBJ1-2; D is unclear. The germline V gene encodes CDR1 SGHNT and CDR2 YYREEE (reference sequence). The CDR3 is 13 residues long. Trimming took 2 bases from V and 0 from J, leaving 5 bases between them. The CDR3, as DNA: TGTGCCAGCAGCTTTGCAGCTAACTATGGCTACACCTTC. The encoded protein is CASSFAANYGYTF.

This clone turned up a few times. The chain has TRBV19 and TRBJ1-1; 8 nucleotides match TRBD1. Looked up from germline, CDR1 is LNHDA and CDR2 is SQIVND (reference sequence). V shed 8 bases, J shed 5 bases, and the junction held 7 bases outside the gene matches. The CDR3 spans 13 residues. The CDR3 sequence: CASPQGAVTEAFF. The DNA of the CDR3 is TGTGCCAGTCCCCAGGGGGCGGTAACTGAAGCTTTCTTT.

The V and J genes are TRBV11-2 and TRBJ2-7; 9 bases agree with TRBD1. CDR1 SGHAT and CDR2 FQNNGV come from the germline V gene. Germline trimming cut 7 bases from V and 0 bases from J; bases unmatched to any gene: 4. This CDR3 has 14 residues. CDR3 sequence (DNA): TGTGCCAGCATCCCGACAGGGGGCTCCTACGAGCAGTACTTC. Translation gives CASIPTGGSYEQYF.

V and J are TRBV2 and TRBJ2-2; maybe TRBD2 (6 bases). This CDR3 spans 16 amino acids. Germline assignment: CDR1 SNHLY and CDR2 FYNNEI. V was trimmed by 2 bases and J by 4 bases, leaving 14 bases between them. The DNA for the CDR3 is TGTGCCAGCAGTGAATACGGGGGAAGTTTCACCGGGGAGCTGTTTTTT. Its protein is CASSEYGGSFTGELFF.

The J gene is TRBJ2-7, the V gene TRBV6-5, with 11 bases aligning to TRBD2. Looked up from germline, CDR1 is MNHEY and CDR2 is SVGAGI. CDR3 size: 16 residues. V was clipped by 2 bases and J by 4 bases; unmatched bases: 7. The chain's CDR3 is CASSYVGTSGLYEQYF. CDR3 DNA: TGTGCCAGCAGTTACGTAGGGACTAGCGGACTGTACGAGCAGTACTTC.

This clone was recorded once. V is TRBV10-2 and J is TRBJ1-2; TRBD1 matches 10 bases. V was clipped by 4 bases and J by 2 bases; unmatched bases: 4. This CDR3 is 15 amino acids long. Germline loops: CDR1 WSHSY, CDR2 SAAADI. This CDR3 is CASSARDRGNYGYTF. The CDR3 DNA follows: TGCGCCAGCAGTGCCCGGGACAGGGGCAACTATGGCTACACCTTC.

The chain links TRBV29-1 to TRBJ1-1; D uncertain. The V end lost 2 bases, the J end lost 0 bases, and 7 bases lay between the germline ends. Germline V CDR1 and CDR2: SQVTM, ANQGSEA. The CDR3 has 13 residues. The CDR3 DNA follows: TGCAGCGTTGAATCCAGTGTGAACACTGAAGCTTTCTTT. It specifies CSVESSVNTEAFF.